These 24 T cell receptor beta chains came from one sample sequenced in a study of blood T cell repertoires in COVID-19. The repertoire was sequenced with immunoSEQ multiplex PCR; TCRdb's copy has only in-frame clones and lacks some. Of 50,000 to 55,000 clones listed, roughly 84% are singletons. The sample taken for sequencing was peripheral blood. These receptors were collected from a man between 50 and 59 years old with active COVID-19.

The chain employs TRBV5-1 and TRBJ2-5, with 10 nucleotides matching TRBD2. CDR1 is SGHRS and CDR2 is YFSETQ in the germline V gene. The CDR3 is 16 residues long. The J segment lost 2 bases and the V segment lost 2 bases, leaving 6 bases of the junction unmatched. CDR3 bases: TGCGCCAGCAGCTTCCGACTAGCGGGCTATCAAGAGACCCAGTACTTC. It yields the protein CASSFRLAGYQETQYF.

The CDR3 reads CASSKRGVQETQYF. Here the CDR3 DNA reads TGTGCCAGCTCTAAGCGGGGGGTACAAGAGACCCAGTACTTC. The J gene is TRBJ2-5, the V gene TRBV2; 9 bases align to TRBD2. Germline V gives CDR1 SNHLY, CDR2 FYNNEI. This CDR3 region has 14 residues. V shed 8 bases, J shed 2 bases, and the junction held 6 bases outside the gene matches.

The chain carries TRBV7-2 and TRBJ2-1; 9 nucleotides align to TRBD1. Germline V gene lookup returns CDR1 SGHTA and CDR2 FQGNSA. With 5 bases clipped from V and 7 bases from J, the junction kept 12 bases outside the gene matches. CDR3 length equals 16 residues. The CDR3 protein is CASSTLQGAGVNEQFF. As DNA, the CDR3 is TGTGCCAGCAGCACCCTACAGGGGGCTGGCGTTAATGAGCAGTTCTTC.

This chain joins TRBV5-1 and TRBJ2-5; the D gene is possibly TRBD1 (5 bases). Germline CDR1 and CDR2: SGHRS and YFSETQ. The ends were cut back, 2 bases at V and 0 bases at J, with 11 bases in the middle. CDR3 length equals 15 residues. The CDR3 region has the DNA TGCGCCAGCAGCTTTGGGGCCCCGTACCAAGAGACCCAGTACTTC. It specifies CASSFGAPYQETQYF.

The V gene is TRBV7-2, the J gene TRBJ2-5, with TRBD2 matching 10 bases. The germline V gene has CDR1 SGHTA and CDR2 FQGNSA. The CDR3 loop spans 16 amino acids. The V and J ends lost 3 bases and 3 bases, in that order; junction bases with no gene match: 7. In nucleotides, the CDR3 is TGTGCCAGCAGCTTTGGATACCTAGCGGGAGAAGAGACCCAGTACTTC. Translated: CASSFGYLAGEETQYF.

V gene TRBV7-9 combines with J gene TRBJ1-4, with D perhaps TRBD1 (5 bases). CDR1 SEHNR and CDR2 FQNEAQ come from the germline V gene (reference sequence). V was shortened by 5 bases and J by 7 bases, with 11 bases between the two germline ends. This CDR3 has 13 residues. The DNA of the CDR3 is TGTGCCAGCAGCGGTTTGGGGCGTGAAAAACTGTTTTTT. Translating it yields CASSGLGREKLFF.

The chain has TRBV5-1 and TRBJ2-5; TRBD2 might be the D (5 bases). V lost 4 bases and J lost 7, with 20 bases in between. Germline loops: CDR1 SGHRS, CDR2 YFSETQ. The CDR3 loop spans 15 amino acids. The CDR3: CASSPSQAGTMTQYF. The CDR3 DNA sequence: TGCGCCAGCAGCCCTTCGCAGGCGGGTACAATGACCCAGTACTTC.

This clone has just one count. This chain uses TRBV5-1 with TRBJ2-7; possible D gene TRBD2, 5 bases. Trimming took 4 bases from V and 0 from J, leaving 14 bases between them. CDR1 SGHRS and CDR2 YFSETQ come from the germline V gene. The CDR3 is 15 residues long. CDR3 sequence reads: CASSPDPGNSYEQYF. The CDR3 DNA sequence: TGCGCCAGCAGCCCGGACCCGGGGAACTCCTACGAGCAGTACTTC.

The chain links TRBV11-2 to TRBJ1-2; no definite D call. The V end was cut by 1 base, the J end by 13 bases, with 10 bases between. The CDR3 has 11 residues. From germline, CDR1 is SGHAT and CDR2 FQNNGV. The CDR3 DNA follows: TGTGCCAGCAGCTTAGGAGCAGGCGCCACCTTC. Translation: CASSLGAGATF.

The chain uses TRBV2 and TRBJ1-1; no reliable D call. The V end was cut by 5 bases, the J end by 8 bases, with 9 bases between. The CDR3 is made up of 11 amino acids. Germline V gives CDR1 SNHLY, CDR2 FYNNEI. Written as DNA, the CDR3 is TGTGCCAGCAGTTCCACAATGGAAGCTTTCTTT. Its protein product is CASSSTMEAFF.

The DNA for the CDR3 is TGTGCCAGCAGCCAGCCTGGGGGCAGAGAGACCCAGTACTTC. It encodes CASSQPGGRETQYF. The chain combines TRBV4-2 with TRBJ2-5, with D perhaps TRBD1 (6 bases). Germline values: CDR1 LGHNA, CDR2 YNFKEQ. The CDR3 extends over 14 amino acids. V was cut by 3 bases and J by 4 bases, with 12 bases left in between.

V and J are TRBV20-1 and TRBJ2-5; weak D call: TRBD1 (6 bases). V was clipped by 3 bases and J by 5 bases, with 19 bases between them. CDR3 length: 15 residues. CDR1 is DFQATT, CDR2 SNEGSKA, per germline (reference sequence). CDR3 bases: TGCAGTGCTAGTGACAACAGGGCGCGTATGGAGACCCAGTACTTC. Encoded protein: CSASDNRARMETQYF.

The V and J genes are TRBV6-5 and TRBJ2-7; 8 bases match TRBD1. With V trimmed by 4 bases and J by 7 bases, 12 bases remained unmatched. The CDR3 runs to 15 residues. The germline V gene has CDR1 MNHEY and CDR2 SVGAGI. CDR3 bases: TGTGCCAGCAGTTTAAACAGACAGGGGCGGCGAGAGCAGTACTTC. Protein product: CASSLNRQGRREQYF.

The V and J genes are TRBV5-4 and TRBJ2-7; 14 bases line up with TRBD2. Germline CDR1 SGHNT, CDR2 YYREEE (reference sequence). The junction had 6 bases not matched to a gene; V was cut back by 4 bases and J by 6 bases. The CDR3 is made up of 15 amino acids. CDR3 amino acids: CASSGLAGGFREQYF. The CDR3 DNA reads TGTGCCAGCAGCGGACTAGCGGGAGGTTTTCGCGAGCAGTACTTC.

The rearrangement uses TRBV6-1 and TRBJ1-1; weak D call: TRBD1 (6 bases). Germline loops: CDR1 MNHNS, CDR2 SASEGT. The CDR3 covers 15 residues. Trimming removed 2 bases at V and 0 bases at J, with 10 bases between. The CDR3 sequence: CASSEWGTMNTEAFF. In nucleotides, the CDR3 is TGTGCCAGCAGTGAATGGGGGACAATGAACACTGAAGCTTTCTTT.

V is TRBV7-2 and J is TRBJ1-1, with TRBD1 identical over 7 bases. This CDR3 is built from 15 residues. The trim removed 3 bases at V and 3 bases at J, leaving 7 bases unmatched. The V gene's germline CDR1 is SGHTA and CDR2 FQGNSA. As DNA, the CDR3 is TGTGCCAGCAGCTTTGACAGGGAACCGGACACTGAAGCTTTCTTT. Its translation is CASSFDREPDTEAFF.

This clone was seen once. The V call is TRBV14, the J call TRBJ2-7; 8 positions agree with TRBD2. CDR1 is SGHDN, CDR2 FVKESK, per germline. The CDR3 is 11 residues long. With 11 bases clipped from V and 3 bases from J, the junction kept 3 bases outside the gene matches. CDR3 protein: CASGGFYEQYF. The CDR3 coding sequence is TGTGCCTCGGGGGGGTTCTACGAGCAGTACTTC.

This clone was observed a single time. The rearrangement links TRBV18 to TRBJ1-1, with D possibly matching TRBD1 (6 bases). Trimming cost V 2 bases and J 2 bases, with 9 bases left between them. The CDR3 runs to 14 residues. The germline gives CDR1 KGHSH, CDR2 LQKENI. In nucleotides, the CDR3 is TGTGCCAGCTCACCAGAGGGGGTTAACACTGAAGCTTTCTTT. Translated, it gives CASSPEGVNTEAFF.

V gene TRBV5-4 combines with J gene TRBJ2-3; D uncertain. CDR3 length: 14 amino acids. With 5 bases removed from V and 2 bases from J, the gap between germline ends came to 12 bases. CDR1 is SGHNT, CDR2 YYREEE, per germline (reference sequence). The CDR3 sequence: CASSPKLATDTQYF. Here the CDR3 DNA reads TGTGCCAGCAGTCCGAAATTAGCCACAGATACGCAGTATTTT. Using reference TRBV5-4 and TRBJ2-3 for the parts outside the CDR3, the full variable domain is ETGVTQSPTHLIKTRGQQVTLRCSSQSGHNTVSWYQQALGQGPQFIFQYYREEENGRGNFPPRFSGLQFPNYSSELNVNALELDDSALYLCASSPKLATDTQYFGPGTRLTVL.

This clone was counted a single time. The chain carries TRBV9 and TRBJ1-1, with D maybe TRBD1 (5 bases). Trimming cost V 4 bases and J 1 base, with 11 bases left between them. The CDR3 is 14 amino acids. Germline CDR1 reads SGDLS; CDR2 reads YYNGEE. The CDR3 reads CASSPWGENTEAFF. CDR3 coding DNA: TGTGCCAGCAGCCCCTGGGGCGAGAACACTGAAGCTTTCTTT.

The V call is TRBV15, the J call TRBJ2-4, with 7 bases identical to TRBD1. The J segment lost 0 bases and the V segment lost 0 bases, leaving 5 bases of the junction unmatched. Per germline, CDR1 LNHNV and CDR2 YYDKDF (reference sequence). The CDR3 length is 17 residues. The CDR3 DNA follows: TGTGCCACCAGCAGAGAAAAGGGGGACAGAGCCAAAAACATTCAGTACTTC. Its protein is CATSREKGDRAKNIQYF.

The table lists this clone with a count of one. CDR3 amino acids: CASGGTSGGPAYEQYF. As DNA, the CDR3 is TGTGCCAGCGGTGGGACTAGCGGGGGGCCTGCCTACGAGCAGTACTTC. The V gene is TRBV21-1, the J gene TRBJ2-7; TRBD2, the D gene given by the table, was not confirmed from the DNA. TRBV21-1 is a recognized pseudogene. This CDR3 has 16 amino acids.

The rearrangement uses TRBV2 and TRBJ1-2; D call uncertain. The germline CDR1 and CDR2 sequences are SNHLY and FYNNEI. Trimming stripped 1 base from V and 13 bases from J, with 16 bases between. This CDR3 has 13 residues. In DNA form, the CDR3 reads TGTGCCAGCAGTGAAGGGAGGGTGCCTTTCGGCACCTTC. It encodes CASSEGRVPFGTF.

The chain carries TRBV5-1 and TRBJ2-3, with TRBD2 identical over 10 bases. Per germline, CDR1 SGHRS and CDR2 YFSETQ. The CDR3 loop spans 16 amino acids. With V trimmed by 4 bases and J by 2 bases, 7 bases remained unmatched. CDR3 loop: CASSRGLADFTDTQYF. Here the CDR3 DNA reads TGCGCCAGCAGCCGCGGACTAGCGGATTTCACAGATACGCAGTATTTT.